Included here is one T cell receptor beta chain sequence, with context. Its target is not known. Disease duration was under 3 months in the ophthalmopathy patients, who also had a Clinical Activity Score of at least 3 and a NOSPECS grade of at least 4. Uncontrolled infection, other autoimmune disease, pregnancy or lactation excluded patients. Clinical symptoms, serum thyroxine, TRAb, thyroid ultrasound and orbital computed tomography informed diagnoses. This specimen comes from a study of T cells in Graves' hyperthyroidism and ophthalmopathy. Whole-study results and caveats: Ophthalmopathy was told apart from stable hyperthyroidism by a 13 V-J model.

RNA transcripts yielded amplified TCR beta CDR3 regions. With the HTBI primer set, the TCR CDR3 went through a first round of RT-PCR. TCRdb itself ran the multiplex PCR reads through MiXCR, one entry per CDR3 protein. This table holds fewer than 400,000 distinct CDR3 sequences, over 12% found once. This CDR3 region has 15 residues. From germline, CDR1 is SEHNR and CDR2 FQNEAQ (reference sequence). The sequence was obtained from a man aged 50 to 59 with Graves' ophthalmopathy. This sequence joins TRBV7-9 and TRBJ2-7; 8 bases fit TRBD1. The better agreement between TRBJ2-1 and the DNA end casts doubt on the J call. Input material: blood. This chain's CDR3 is CASSSGDRLSYEQFF. The CDR3 region has the DNA TGTGCCAGCAGCTCAGGGGACAGGCTCTCCTACGAGCAGTTCTTC.